The rows below give T cell receptor beta chains drawn from one sample of a study of cytomegalovirus exposure and HLA in healthy donors. The protocol was immunoSEQ multiplex PCR, while the TCRdb copy is restricted to in-frame clones and leaves out a portion. The sample contains about 98,000 clones, under 80% of which appear only once. The material sequenced was PBMCs. These receptors all come from a male donor in good health and CMV-seronegative. Each CDR3 is given with its conserved first and last residue. D genes are given only for firm matches. Clone size is shown for a subset of rows, as once, few, many or a class of expanded clone.

abundance	v_gene	j_gene	d_gene	CDR3aa	CDR3nt
NA	TRBV5-4	TRBJ1-4	TRBD1	CASSLGDRVNEKLFF	TGTGCCAGCAGCTTGGGGGACAGGGTTAATGAAAAACTGTTTTTT
NA	TRBV6-6	TRBJ1-1	TRBD1	CASDRGSGTEAFF	TGTGCCAGTGACAGGGGAAGCGGCACTGAAGCTTTCTTT
NA	TRBV7-9	TRBJ2-1	NA	CASSLEAVPYNEQFF	TGTGCCAGCAGCTTAGAAGCGGTCCCTTACAATGAGCAGTTCTTC
NA	TRBV7-9	TRBJ1-1	NA	CASSLRSGTEAFF	TGTGCCAGCAGCTTAAGATCGGGCACTGAAGCTTTCTTT
NA	TRBV9	TRBJ1-5	TRBD1	CASSVCLGDREGCPQHF	TGTGCCAGCAGCGTATGTTTGGGGGACAGGGAAGGTTGCCCCCAGCATTTT
NA	TRBV27	TRBJ1-1	NA	CASSSNGAVGTEAFF	TGTGCCAGCAGCTCCAATGGCGCGGTAGGCACTGAAGCTTTCTTT
NA	TRBV7-6	TRBJ2-5	TRBD1	CASSPTDREETQYF	TGTGCCAGCAGCCCAACGGACAGGGAAGAGACCCAGTACTTC
NA	TRBV28	TRBJ2-2	TRBD1	CASSSNRGNTGELFF	TGTGCCAGCAGCTCGAACAGGGGTAACACCGGGGAGCTGTTTTTT
once	TRBV9	TRBJ1-1	TRBD1	CASSVGPGGNTEAFF	TGTGCCAGCAGCGTAGGCCCAGGGGGGAACACTGAAGCTTTCTTT
NA	TRBV27	TRBJ1-1	NA	CASSRGNTEAFF	TGTGCCAGCAGTAGGGGGAACACTGAAGCTTTCTTT
NA	TRBV5-1	TRBJ2-7	NA	CASSLGQIYEQYF	TGCGCCAGCAGCTTGGGTCAGATCTACGAGCAGTACTTC
NA	TRBV20-1	TRBJ1-1	NA	CSADTAAGAFF	TGCAGTGCGGATACAGCCGCCGGAGCTTTCTTT
NA	TRBV6-1	TRBJ2-5	NA	CASSVLEYRWEQYF	TGTGCCAGCAGTGTTCTCGAATACCGGTGGGAGCAGTACTTC
few	TRBV18	TRBJ2-7	TRBD1	CASSRGDRPTYEQYF	TGTGCCAGCTCACGCGGGGACAGGCCGACCTACGAGCAGTACTTC
few	TRBV11-1	TRBJ2-1	TRBD1	CASRTGTGNYNEQFF	TGTGCCAGCCGGACCGGGACAGGGAACTACAATGAGCAGTTCTTC
few	TRBV9	TRBJ1-6	NA	CASSVDSLYNSPLHF	TGTGCCAGCAGCGTAGACAGCCTCTATAATTCACCCCTCCACTTT
once	TRBV7-3	TRBJ2-6	NA	CASSQSGTPGANVLTF	TGTGCCAGCAGCCAGTCAGGGACACCTGGGGCCAACGTCCTGACTTTC
NA	TRBV6-1	TRBJ2-3	TRBD1	CASSGQGADTQYF	TGTGCCAGCAGTGGACAGGGAGCGGATACGCAGTATTTT
NA	TRBV4-2	TRBJ1-2	TRBD1	CASSLQLEGGDYGYTF	TGTGCCAGCAGCCTACAGTTAGAAGGGGGCGACTATGGCTACACCTTC
NA	TRBV27	TRBJ1-1	NA	CASSAYLNTEAFF	TGTGCCAGCAGTGCGTACTTGAACACTGAAGCTTTCTTT
NA	TRBV6-1	TRBJ1-1	NA	CASSEFSEAMNTEAFF	TGTGCCAGCAGTGAATTTAGTGAAGCCATGAACACTGAAGCTTTCTTT
NA	TRBV7-9	TRBJ2-3	TRBD1	CASSLLQGTDTQYF	TGTGCCAGCAGCTTACTACAGGGGACAGATACGCAGTATTTT